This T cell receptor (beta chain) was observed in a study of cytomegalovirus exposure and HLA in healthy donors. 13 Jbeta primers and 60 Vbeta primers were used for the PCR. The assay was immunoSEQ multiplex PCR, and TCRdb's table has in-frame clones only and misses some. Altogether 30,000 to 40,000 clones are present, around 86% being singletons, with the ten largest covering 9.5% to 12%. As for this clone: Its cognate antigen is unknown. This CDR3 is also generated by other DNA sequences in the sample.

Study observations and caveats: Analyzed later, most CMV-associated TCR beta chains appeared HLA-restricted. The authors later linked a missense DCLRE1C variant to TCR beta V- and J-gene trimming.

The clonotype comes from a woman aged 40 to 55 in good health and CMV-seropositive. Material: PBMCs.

The chain's CDR3 is CASSPRVNTEAFF. CDR3 coding DNA: TGTGCCAGCTCACCCCGGGTGAACACTGAAGCTTTCTTT. V gene TRBV18 combines with J gene TRBJ1-1; D not resolved. This CDR3 has 13 residues. Germline assignment: CDR1 KGHSH and CDR2 LQKENI. With 3 bases removed from V and 0 bases from J, the gap between germline ends came to 5 bases.